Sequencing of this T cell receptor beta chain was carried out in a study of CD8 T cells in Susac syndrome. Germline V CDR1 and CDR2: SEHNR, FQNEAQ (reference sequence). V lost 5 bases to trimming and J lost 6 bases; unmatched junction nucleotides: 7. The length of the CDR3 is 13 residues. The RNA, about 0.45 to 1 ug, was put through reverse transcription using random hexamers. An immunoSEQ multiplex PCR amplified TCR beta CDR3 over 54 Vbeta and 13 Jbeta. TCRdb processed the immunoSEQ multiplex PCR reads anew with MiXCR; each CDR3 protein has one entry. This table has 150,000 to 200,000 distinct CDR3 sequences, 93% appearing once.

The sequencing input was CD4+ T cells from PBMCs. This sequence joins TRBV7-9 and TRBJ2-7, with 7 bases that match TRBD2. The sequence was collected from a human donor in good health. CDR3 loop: CASSREGEGEQYF. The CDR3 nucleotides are TGTGCCAGCAGCCGCGAAGGGGAGGGCGAGCAGTACTTC.